The 7 T cell receptor beta chains presented below share a single source sample, sequenced in a study of T cells of healthy individuals. TCRdb reprocessed the 5' RACE reads with MiXCR, giving one entry per CDR3 protein. This table has 53,000 or so distinct CDR3 sequences, 14% to 15% appearing once. The receptors come from a human donor in good health.

The chain is built from TRBV4-3 and TRBJ2-3, with 8 bases fitting TRBD1. The V gene end was trimmed by 4 bases and the J gene end by 1 base; junction bases not matched to a gene: 13. This CDR3 contains 18 residues. Per germline, CDR1 LGHNA and CDR2 YSLEER. Written as DNA, the CDR3 is TGCGCCAGCAGCCTAACGTGGGCGGTGGGACAGGGCACAGATACGCAGTATTTT. Its translation: CASSLTWAVGQGTDTQYF.

This clonotype was seen a few times. This rearrangement joins TRBV14 to TRBJ1-2, with 7 bases matching TRBD1. The CDR3 runs 15 residues. The germline V gene encodes CDR1 SGHDN and CDR2 FVKESK. V dropped 1 base and J dropped 6; count of bases not matched to a gene: 8. The CDR3 DNA is TGTGCCAGCAGCCAAGTACCCACAGGGGCGGATGGCTACACCTTC. Protein: CASSQVPTGADGYTF.

J is TRBJ2-3 and V is TRBV7-9; D perhaps matches TRBD2 (5 bases). V was shortened by 8 bases and J by 4 bases, with 10 bases between the two germline ends. Looked up from germline, CDR1 is SEHNR and CDR2 is FQNEAQ (reference sequence). There are 12 residues in the CDR3. The CDR3 coding sequence is TGTGCCAGCGAAGACTACCCAGATACGCAGTATTTT. It specifies CASEDYPDTQYF.

The CDR3 sequence: CASSLSSENTGELFF. CDR3 coding DNA: TGCGCCAGCAGCTTGTCCAGCGAGAACACCGGGGAGCTGTTTTTT. The chain carries TRBV5-1 and TRBJ2-2; unclear D gene. The V end lost 1 base, the J end lost 1 base, and 8 bases lay between the germline ends. Per the germline V gene, CDR1 is SGHRS and CDR2 is YFSETQ. The CDR3 runs 15 residues.

The sample holds many counts of this clonotype. The chain is built from TRBV9 and TRBJ2-5; 10 bases line up with TRBD1. V gave up 4 bases and J gave up 3 bases; unmatched junction bases: 6. Germline V gene sequence: CDR1 SGDLS, CDR2 YYNGEE. The CDR3 is 15 amino acids. The CDR3 reads CASSPTGTGEETQYF. The CDR3 coding sequence is TGTGCCAGCAGCCCAACCGGGACAGGGGAAGAGACCCAGTACTTC.

This clonotype showed up many times. J is TRBJ2-5 and V is TRBV11-2, with 9 nucleotides matching TRBD1. The CDR3 consists of 18 residues. The V gene end was trimmed by 4 bases and the J gene end by 6 bases; junction bases not matched to a gene: 18. CDR1 SGHAT and CDR2 FQNNGV come from the germline V gene. The chain's CDR3 is CASSSKVPIQGADQTQYF. CDR3 coding DNA: TGTGCCAGCAGCTCCAAAGTGCCAATACAGGGGGCAGATCAGACCCAGTACTTC. The full variable domain, with the rest looked up from reference TRBV11-2 and TRBJ2-5, is EAGVAQSPRYKIIEKRQSVAFWCNPISGHATLYWYQQILGQGPKLLIQFQNNGVVDDSQLPKDRFSAERLKGVDSTLKIQPAKLEDSAVYLCASSSKVPIQGADQTQYFGPGTRLLVL.

The V call is TRBV23-1, the J call TRBJ2-3; D not certain. TRBV23-1 is noted as an ORF with a role that remains uncertain. With 0 bases removed from V and 0 bases from J, the gap between germline ends came to 7 bases. The CDR3 spans 15 residues. As DNA, the CDR3 is TGCGCCAGCAGTCAATCTTGGCTCAGCACAGATACGCAGTATTTT. It codes for CASSQSWLSTDTQYF.